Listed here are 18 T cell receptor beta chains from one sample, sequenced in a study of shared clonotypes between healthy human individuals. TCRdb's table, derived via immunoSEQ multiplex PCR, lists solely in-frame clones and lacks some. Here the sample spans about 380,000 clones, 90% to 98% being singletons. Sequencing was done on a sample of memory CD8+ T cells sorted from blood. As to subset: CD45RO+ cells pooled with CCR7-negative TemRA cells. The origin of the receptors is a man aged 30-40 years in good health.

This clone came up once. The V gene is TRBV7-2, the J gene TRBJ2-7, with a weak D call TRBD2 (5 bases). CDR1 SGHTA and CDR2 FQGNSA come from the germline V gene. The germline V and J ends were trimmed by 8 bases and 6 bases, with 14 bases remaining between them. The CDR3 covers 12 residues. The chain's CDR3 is CASGIPGVEQYF. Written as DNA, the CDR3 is TGTGCCAGCGGAATCCCCGGGGTCGAGCAGTACTTC.

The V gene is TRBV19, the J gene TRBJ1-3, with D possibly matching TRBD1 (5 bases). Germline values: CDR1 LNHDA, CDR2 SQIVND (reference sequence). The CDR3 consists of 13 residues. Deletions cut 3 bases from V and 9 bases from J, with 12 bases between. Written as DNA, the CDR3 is TGTGCCAGTAGTATGGGGGGGAAGTGCACCATATATTTT. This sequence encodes CASSMGGKCTIYF.

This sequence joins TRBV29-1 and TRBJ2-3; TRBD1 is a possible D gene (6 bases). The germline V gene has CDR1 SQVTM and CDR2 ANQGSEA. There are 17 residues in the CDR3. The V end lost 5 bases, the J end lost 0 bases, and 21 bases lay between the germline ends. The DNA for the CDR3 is TGCAGCGTTCCCTCTGACAGGCCCATAACTAGCACAGATACGCAGTATTTT. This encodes CSVPSDRPITSTDTQYF.

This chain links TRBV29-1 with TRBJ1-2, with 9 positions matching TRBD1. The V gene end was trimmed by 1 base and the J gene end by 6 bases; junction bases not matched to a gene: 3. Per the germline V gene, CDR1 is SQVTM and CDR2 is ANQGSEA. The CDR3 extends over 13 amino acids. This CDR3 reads CSVEGTGGDGYTF. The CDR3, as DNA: TGCAGCGTTGAAGGTACAGGGGGCGATGGCTACACCTTC.

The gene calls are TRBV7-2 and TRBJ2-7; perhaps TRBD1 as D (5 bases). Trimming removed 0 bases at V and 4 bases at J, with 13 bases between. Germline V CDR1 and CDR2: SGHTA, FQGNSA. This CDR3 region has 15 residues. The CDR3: CASSLAPGQTYEQYF. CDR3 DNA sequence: TGTGCCAGCAGCTTAGCCCCAGGGCAGACATACGAGCAGTACTTC.

CDR3 residues: CASRLSLVTDTQYF. The CDR3 region has the DNA TGTGCAAGTCGCTTAAGCCTAGTTACAGATACGCAGTATTTT. This rearrangement joins TRBV12-2 to TRBJ2-3; the table calls TRBD2, which could not be checked here. TRBV12-2 is a listed pseudogene. CDR3 size: 14 residues.

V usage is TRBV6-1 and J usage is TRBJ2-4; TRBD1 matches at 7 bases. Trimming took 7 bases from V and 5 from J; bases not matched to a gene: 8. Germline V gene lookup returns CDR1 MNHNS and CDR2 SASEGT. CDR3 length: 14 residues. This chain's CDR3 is CASKFRQGQNIQYF. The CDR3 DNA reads TGTGCCAGCAAATTTCGACAGGGCCAAAACATTCAGTACTTC.

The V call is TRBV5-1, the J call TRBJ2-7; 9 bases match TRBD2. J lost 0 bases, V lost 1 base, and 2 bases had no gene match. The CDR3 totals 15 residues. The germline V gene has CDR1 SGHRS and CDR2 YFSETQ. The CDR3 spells CASSLTSGFSYEQYF. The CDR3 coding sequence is TGCGCCAGCAGCTTGACTAGCGGGTTCTCCTACGAGCAGTACTTC.

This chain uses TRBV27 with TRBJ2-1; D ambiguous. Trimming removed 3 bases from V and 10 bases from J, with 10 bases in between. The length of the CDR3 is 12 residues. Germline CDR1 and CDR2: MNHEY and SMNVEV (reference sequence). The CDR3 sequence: CASSFPFGEQFF. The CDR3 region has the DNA TGTGCCAGCAGTTTCCCTTTTGGGGAGCAGTTCTTC.

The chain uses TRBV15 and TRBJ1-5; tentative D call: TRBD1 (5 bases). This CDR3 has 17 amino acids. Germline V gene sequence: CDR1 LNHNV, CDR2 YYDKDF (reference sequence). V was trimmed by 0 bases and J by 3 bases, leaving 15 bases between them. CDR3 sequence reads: CATSRDWGVFVNQPQHF. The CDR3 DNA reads TGTGCCACCAGCAGAGATTGGGGGGTGTTCGTCAATCAGCCCCAGCATTTT.

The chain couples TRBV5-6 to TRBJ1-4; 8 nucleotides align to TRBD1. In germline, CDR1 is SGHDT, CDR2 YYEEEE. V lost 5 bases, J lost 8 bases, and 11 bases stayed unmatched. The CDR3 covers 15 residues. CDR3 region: CASSRRQGAQEKLFF. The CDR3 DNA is TGTGCCAGCAGTCGTCGGCAGGGGGCGCAGGAAAAACTGTTTTTT.

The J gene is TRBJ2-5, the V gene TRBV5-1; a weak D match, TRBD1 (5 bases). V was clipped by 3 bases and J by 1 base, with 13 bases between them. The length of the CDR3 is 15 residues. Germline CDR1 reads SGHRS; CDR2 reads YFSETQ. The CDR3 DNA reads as TGCGCCAGCAGCTCGACCCGACAGTCCCAAGAGACCCAGTACTTC. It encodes CASSSTRQSQETQYF. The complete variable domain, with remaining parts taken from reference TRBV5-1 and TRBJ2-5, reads KAGVTQTPRYLIKTRGQQVTLSCSPISGHRSVSWYQQTPGQGLQFLFEYFSETQRNKGNFPGRFSGRQFSNSRSEMNVSTLELGDSALYLCASSSTRQSQETQYFGPGTRLLVL.

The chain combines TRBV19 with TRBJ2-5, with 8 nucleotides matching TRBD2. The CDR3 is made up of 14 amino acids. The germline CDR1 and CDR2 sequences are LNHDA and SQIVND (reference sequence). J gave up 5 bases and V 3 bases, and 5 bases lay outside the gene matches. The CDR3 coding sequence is TGTGCCAGTAGTATGGCACGGGGGGGGGAGACCCAGTACTTC. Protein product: CASSMARGGETQYF.

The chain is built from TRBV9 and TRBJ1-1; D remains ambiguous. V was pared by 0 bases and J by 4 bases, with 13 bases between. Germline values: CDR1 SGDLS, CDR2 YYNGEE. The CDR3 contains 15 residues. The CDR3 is CASSVGASRATEAFF. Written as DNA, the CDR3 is TGTGCCAGCAGCGTAGGGGCCTCCCGGGCCACTGAAGCTTTCTTT. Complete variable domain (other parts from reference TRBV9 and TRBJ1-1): DSGVTQTPKHLITATGQRVTLRCSPRSGDLSVYWYQQSLDQGLQFLIQYYNGEERAKGNILERFSAQQFPDLHSELNLSSLELGDSALYFCASSVGASRATEAFFGQGTRLTVV.

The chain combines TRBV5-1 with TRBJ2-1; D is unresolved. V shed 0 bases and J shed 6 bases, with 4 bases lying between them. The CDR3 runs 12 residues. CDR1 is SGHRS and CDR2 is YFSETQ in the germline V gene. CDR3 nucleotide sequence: TGCGCCAGCAGCTTGGAACGCAATGAGCAGTTCTTC. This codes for CASSLERNEQFF.

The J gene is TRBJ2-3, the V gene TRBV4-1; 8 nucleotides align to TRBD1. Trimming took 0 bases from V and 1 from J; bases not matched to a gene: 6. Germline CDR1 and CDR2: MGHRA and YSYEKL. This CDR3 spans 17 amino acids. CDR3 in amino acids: CASSQDQQGARTDTQYF. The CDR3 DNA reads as TGCGCCAGCAGCCAAGATCAGCAGGGGGCGCGCACAGATACGCAGTATTTT.

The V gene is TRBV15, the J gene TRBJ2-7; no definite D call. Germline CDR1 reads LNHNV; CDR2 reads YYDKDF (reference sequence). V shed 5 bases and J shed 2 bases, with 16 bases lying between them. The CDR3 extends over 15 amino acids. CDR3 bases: TGTGCCACCAGCGAGACCGCAGATGGAGCCTACGAGCAGTACTTC. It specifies CATSETADGAYEQYF.

As DNA, the CDR3 is TGTGCCAGCAGCCAAGATCTAGGACAGGGGATTACCTACAATGAGCAGTTCTTC. The encoded protein is CASSQDLGQGITYNEQFF. The V gene is TRBV4-2, the J gene TRBJ2-1; the match to TRBD1 covers 9 bases. J was trimmed by 2 bases and V by 0 bases; bases with no gene match: 8. This CDR3 contains 18 residues. CDR1 and CDR2 from the germline V gene are LGHNA and YNFKEQ.